Below, one TCR beta chain is given with its context. Its antigen is not identified. These data come from a study of T cell responses to AZD1222 COVID-19 vaccine. Whole-study results and caveats: Without day 14 samples, only post-peak T cell repertoires were studied. A mostly white British donor set with more females was recruited, and clonal diversity was possibly underestimated. Unmutated regions of variants are reportedly targeted by nearly half of spike-specific TCRs.

This table comes from immunoSEQ multiplex PCR, and its TCRdb copy is limited to in-frame clones, with some not included. The sample has around 210,000 clones, 94% seen once. The source material was peripheral blood, sampled 28 days after the second dose of the MenACWY control vaccine. The sequence derives from an adult who received the MenACWY meningococcal vaccine as a control.

The CDR3 reads CASSAQGGNQPQHF. CDR3 bases: TGCGCCAGCAGCGCACAGGGGGGCAATCAGCCCCAGCATTTT. V and J are TRBV5-1 and TRBJ1-5; 8 nucleotides agree with TRBD1. There are 14 residues in the CDR3. V lost 4 bases, J lost 2 bases, and 2 bases stayed unmatched. Germline CDR1 and CDR2: SGHRS and YFSETQ.